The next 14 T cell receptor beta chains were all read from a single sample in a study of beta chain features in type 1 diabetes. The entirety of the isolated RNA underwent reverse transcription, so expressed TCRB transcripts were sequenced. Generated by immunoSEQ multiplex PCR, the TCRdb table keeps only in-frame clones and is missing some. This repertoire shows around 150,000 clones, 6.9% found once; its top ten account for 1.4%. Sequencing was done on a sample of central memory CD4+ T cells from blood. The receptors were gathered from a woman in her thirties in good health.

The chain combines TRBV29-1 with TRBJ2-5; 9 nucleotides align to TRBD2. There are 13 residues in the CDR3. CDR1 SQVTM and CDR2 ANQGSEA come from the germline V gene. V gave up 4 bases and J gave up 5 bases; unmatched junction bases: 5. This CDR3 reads CSVGREGVETQYF. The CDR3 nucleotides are TGCAGCGTTGGGCGGGAGGGGGTGGAGACCCAGTACTTC.

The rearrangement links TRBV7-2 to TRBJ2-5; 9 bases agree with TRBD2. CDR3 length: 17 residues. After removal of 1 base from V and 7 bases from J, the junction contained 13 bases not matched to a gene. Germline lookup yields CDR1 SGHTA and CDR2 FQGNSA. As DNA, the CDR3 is TGTGCCAGCAGCTTAGACGTCGCGGGAGGGGGGTACGGGACCCAGTACTTC. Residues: CASSLDVAGGGYGTQYF.

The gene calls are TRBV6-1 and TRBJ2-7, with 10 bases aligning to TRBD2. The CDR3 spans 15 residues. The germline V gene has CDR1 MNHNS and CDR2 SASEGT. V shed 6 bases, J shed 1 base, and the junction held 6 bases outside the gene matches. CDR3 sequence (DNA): TGTGCCAGCAGATCTAGCGGGAGTGGTTCCTACGAGCAGTACTTC. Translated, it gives CASRSSGSGSYEQYF.

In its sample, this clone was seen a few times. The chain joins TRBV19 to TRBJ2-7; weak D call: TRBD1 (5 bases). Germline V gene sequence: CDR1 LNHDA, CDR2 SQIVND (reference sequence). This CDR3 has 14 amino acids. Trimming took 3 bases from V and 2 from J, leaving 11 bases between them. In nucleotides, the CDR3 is TGTGCCAGTAGTATGTTGGACACGACCTACGAGCAGTACTTC. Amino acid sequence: CASSMLDTTYEQYF. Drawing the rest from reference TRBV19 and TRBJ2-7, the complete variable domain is DGGITQSPKYLFRKEGQNVTLSCEQNLNHDAMYWYRQDPGQGLRLIYYSQIVNDFQKGDIAEGYSVSREKKESFPLTVTSAQKNPTAFYLCASSMLDTTYEQYFGPGTRLTVT.

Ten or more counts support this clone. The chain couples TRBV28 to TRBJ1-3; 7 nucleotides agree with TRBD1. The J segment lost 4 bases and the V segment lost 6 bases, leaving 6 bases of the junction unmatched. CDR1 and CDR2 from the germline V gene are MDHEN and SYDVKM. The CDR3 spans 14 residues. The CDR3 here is CASSLTGYGNTIYF. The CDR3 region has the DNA TGTGCCAGCAGCCTGACAGGGTACGGAAACACCATATATTTT.

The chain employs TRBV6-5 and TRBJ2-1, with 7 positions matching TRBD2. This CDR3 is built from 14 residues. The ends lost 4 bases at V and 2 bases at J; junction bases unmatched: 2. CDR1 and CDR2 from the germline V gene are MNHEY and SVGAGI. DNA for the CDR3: TGTGCCAGCAGTTCTAGCGGAACCTACAATGAGCAGTTCTTC. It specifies CASSSSGTYNEQFF.

The CDR3 loop reads CASGQGAAQPQHF. CDR3 nucleotides: TGTGCCTCTGGACAGGGGGCTGCTCAGCCCCAGCATTTT. The chain has TRBV7-6 and TRBJ1-5, with 11 bases fitting TRBD1. The CDR3 extends over 13 amino acids. From germline, CDR1 is SGHVS and CDR2 FNYEAQ. V gave up 11 bases and J gave up 6 bases; unmatched junction bases: 6.

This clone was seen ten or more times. The CDR3 sequence: CASSAGTTGWEQFF. CDR3 nucleotides: TGTGCCAGCAGCGCCGGGACTACCGGATGGGAGCAGTTCTTC. The chain combines TRBV7-9 with TRBJ2-1; 7 bases agree with TRBD2. Germline V gives CDR1 SEHNR, CDR2 FQNEAQ (reference sequence). CDR3 length: 14 amino acids. V lost 5 bases to trimming and J lost 10 bases; unmatched junction nucleotides: 11.

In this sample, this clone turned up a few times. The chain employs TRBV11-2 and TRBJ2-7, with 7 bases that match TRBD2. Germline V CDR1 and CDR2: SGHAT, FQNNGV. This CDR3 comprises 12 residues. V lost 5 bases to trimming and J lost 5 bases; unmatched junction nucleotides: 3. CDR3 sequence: CASSTTSNEQYF. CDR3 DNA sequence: TGTGCCAGCAGCACGACTAGCAACGAGCAGTACTTC.

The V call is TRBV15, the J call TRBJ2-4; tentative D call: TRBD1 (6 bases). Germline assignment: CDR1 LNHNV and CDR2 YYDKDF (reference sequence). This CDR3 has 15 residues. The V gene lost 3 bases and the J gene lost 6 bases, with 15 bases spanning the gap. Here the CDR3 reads CATSRYPGQRNIQYF. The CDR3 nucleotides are TGTGCCACCAGCAGGTATCCGGGACAAAGAAACATTCAGTACTTC.

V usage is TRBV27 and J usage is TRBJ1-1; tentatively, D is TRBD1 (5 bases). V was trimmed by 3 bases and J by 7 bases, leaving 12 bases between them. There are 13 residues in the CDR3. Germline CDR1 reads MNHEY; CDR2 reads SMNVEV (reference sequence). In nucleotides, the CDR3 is TGTGCCAGCAGTTTGCAGGGTATGAGTGAAGCTTTCTTT. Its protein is CASSLQGMSEAFF.

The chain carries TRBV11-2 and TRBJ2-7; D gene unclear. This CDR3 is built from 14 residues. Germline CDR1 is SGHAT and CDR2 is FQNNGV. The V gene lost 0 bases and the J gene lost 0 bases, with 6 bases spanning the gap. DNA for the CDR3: TGTGCCAGCAGCTTAGAGCTAAGCTCCTACGAGCAGTACTTC. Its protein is CASSLELSSYEQYF. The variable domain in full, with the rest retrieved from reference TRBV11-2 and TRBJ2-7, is EAGVAQSPRYKIIEKRQSVAFWCNPISGHATLYWYQQILGQGPKLLIQFQNNGVVDDSQLPKDRFSAERLKGVDSTLKIQPAKLEDSAVYLCASSLELSSYEQYFGPGTRLTVT.

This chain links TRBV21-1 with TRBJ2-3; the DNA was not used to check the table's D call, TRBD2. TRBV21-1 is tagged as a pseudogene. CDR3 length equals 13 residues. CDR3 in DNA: TGTGCCAGCAGCAAGAGCCCCACAGATACGCAGTATTTT. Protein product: CASSKSPTDTQYF.

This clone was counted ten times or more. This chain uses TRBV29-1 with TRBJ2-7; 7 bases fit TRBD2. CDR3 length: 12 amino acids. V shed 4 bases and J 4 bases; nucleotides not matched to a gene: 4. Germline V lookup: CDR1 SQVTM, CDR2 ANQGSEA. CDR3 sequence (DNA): TGCAGCGTTGCTCCTAGCGGATACGAGCAGTACTTC. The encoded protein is CSVAPSGYEQYF.